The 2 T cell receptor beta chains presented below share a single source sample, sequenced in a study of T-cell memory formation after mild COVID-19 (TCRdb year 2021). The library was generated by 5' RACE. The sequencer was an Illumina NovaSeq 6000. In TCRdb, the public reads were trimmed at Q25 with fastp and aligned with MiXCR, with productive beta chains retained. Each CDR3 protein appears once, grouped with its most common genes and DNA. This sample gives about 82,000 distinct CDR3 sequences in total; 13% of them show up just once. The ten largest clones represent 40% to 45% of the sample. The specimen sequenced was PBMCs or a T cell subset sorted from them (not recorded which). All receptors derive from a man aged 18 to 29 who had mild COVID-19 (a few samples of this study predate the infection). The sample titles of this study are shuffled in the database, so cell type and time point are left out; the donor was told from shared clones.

The CDR3 protein is CASSPRGGDRGEKLFF. The CDR3 nucleotides are TGCGCCAGCAGCCCTCGAGGGGGAGACCGAGGGGAAAAACTGTTTTTT. This chain uses TRBV5-1 with TRBJ1-4, with D tentatively TRBD1 (6 bases). Per germline, CDR1 SGHRS and CDR2 YFSETQ. Trimming shortened V by 4 bases and J by 8 bases, and 21 bases separated the two germline ends. The length of the CDR3 is 16 residues.

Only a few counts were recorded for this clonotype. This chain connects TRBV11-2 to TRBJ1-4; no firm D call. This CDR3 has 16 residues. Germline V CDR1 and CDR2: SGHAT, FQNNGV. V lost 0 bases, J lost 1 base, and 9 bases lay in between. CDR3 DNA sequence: TGTGCCAGCAGCTTAGAGCAGTGGGAAACTAATGAAAAACTGTTTTTT. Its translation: CASSLEQWETNEKLFF.